This TCR beta chain stems from a study of shared clonotypes between healthy human individuals. It was about 210 ng DNA, 25,000 to 35,000 T cell genomes, that sorted-subset replicate PCRs used. Produced via immunoSEQ multiplex PCR; TCRdb's table is partial and in-frame only. Of a few million clones detected, around 90% appear once; the ten largest clones hold 0.3% to 0.45%. The CDR3 runs to 16 residues. In germline, CDR1 is KGHSH, CDR2 LQKENI. Trimming removed 6 bases at V and 2 bases at J, with 19 bases between. About this clone: Antigen: not known.

Whole-study findings and limits: All-four-donor shared clonotypes had higher generation probabilities than non-shared clonotypes did.

Sequenced sample: naive CD4+ T cells from PBMCs. This sample's subset: CD45RA+ positively selected. The clonotype originates from a young man in good health. Some clones in this sample may be carry-over from other donors' samples. V is TRBV18 and J is TRBJ1-2, with D possibly TRBD1 on 6 matching bases. CDR3 region: CASSQQGTTINYGYTF. The DNA of the CDR3 is TGTGCCAGCTCTCAACAGGGAACGACTATCAACTATGGCTACACCTTC.